The 8 T cell receptor beta chains below were found in one sample sequenced in a study of somatic mutations in cytotoxic T cells in rheumatoid arthritis. The table came from immunoSEQ multiplex PCR; TCRdb's copy has only in-frame clones and leaves some out. Of about 11,000 clones in the sample, 70% to 85% were seen once. The sample was CD8+ T cells sorted from blood. Receptor source: a woman aged 55 to 70 with rheumatoid arthritis.

The rearrangement links TRBV27 to TRBJ2-1, with D maybe TRBD2 (6 bases). Germline V CDR1 and CDR2: MNHEY, SMNVEV (reference sequence). V lost 4 bases to trimming and J lost 8 bases, with 12 bases between them. The CDR3 covers 13 residues. CDR3 bases: TGTGCCAGCAGTTCCGGGACTCCGGATGAGCAGTTCTTC. This sequence encodes CASSSGTPDEQFF.

Concerning this clone: Germline is not matched at one junction end, which may reflect a read error. This sequence joins TRBV6-1 and TRBJ1-1; 7 nucleotides line up with TRBD1. This CDR3 spans 10 amino acids. Germline V gene lookup returns CDR1 MNHNS and CDR2 SASEGT. The CDR3: CASSQQGTRF. The CDR3 DNA sequence: TGTGCCAGCAGTCAACAGGGGACCCGCTTT.

The J gene is TRBJ2-7, the V gene TRBV7-9, with 11 bases that match TRBD2. The V gene's germline CDR1 is SEHNR and CDR2 FQNEAQ (reference sequence). The CDR3 extends over 16 amino acids. V lost 1 base to trimming and J lost 3 bases; unmatched junction nucleotides: 5. The CDR3 sequence is CASSLGGGLADYEQYF. In DNA, the CDR3 is TGTGCCAGCAGCTTAGGGGGGGGACTAGCGGACTACGAGCAGTACTTC.

The genes are TRBV7-9 and TRBJ2-7; D gene unclear. V lost 1 base to trimming and J lost 10 bases, with 11 bases between them. This CDR3 spans 12 amino acids. In germline, CDR1 is SEHNR, CDR2 FQNEAQ (reference sequence). As DNA, the CDR3 is TGTGCCAGCAGCTTAGTAGAGGCCCCCCAGTACTTC. Translation gives CASSLVEAPQYF.

This chain links TRBV11-2 with TRBJ1-2; D is perhaps TRBD1 (6 bases). In germline, CDR1 is SGHAT, CDR2 FQNNGV. The CDR3 loop spans 15 amino acids. The V end was cut by 0 bases, the J end by 4 bases, with 12 bases between. The CDR3 nucleotides read TGTGCCAGCAGCTTAGAGGGCAGGGGATCCTATGGCTACACCTTC. Amino acids: CASSLEGRGSYGYTF.

The chain uses TRBV18 and TRBJ2-4; D may be TRBD1 (6 bases). V was pared by 3 bases and J by 8 bases, with 11 bases between. Germline V gene sequence: CDR1 KGHSH, CDR2 LQKENI. The CDR3 covers 13 residues. Written as DNA, the CDR3 is TGTGCCAGCTCACCGGGGCAGGGGTACATTCAGTACTTC. This translates into CASSPGQGYIQYF.

The rearrangement links TRBV28 to TRBJ2-1, with D possibly being TRBD2 (6 bases). This CDR3 has 16 residues. The ends were cut back, 2 bases at V and 4 bases at J, with 15 bases in the middle. Germline assignment: CDR1 MDHEN and CDR2 SYDVKM. Here the CDR3 reads CASSLPWDSLYNEQFF. The CDR3 DNA follows: TGTGCCAGCAGTTTACCTTGGGACTCACTATACAATGAGCAGTTCTTC.

The V and J genes are TRBV11-2 and TRBJ1-1, with unresolved D. Trimming removed 0 bases at V and 0 bases at J, with 20 bases between. The CDR3 spans 19 residues. Per germline, CDR1 SGHAT and CDR2 FQNNGV. The CDR3 reads CASSLDVYLGIVVNTEAFF. The DNA of the CDR3 is TGTGCCAGCAGCTTAGATGTATATCTCGGGATCGTTGTGAACACTGAAGCTTTCTTT. Together with reference TRBV11-2 and TRBJ1-1, the CDR3 gives the full variable domain: EAGVAQSPRYKIIEKRQSVAFWCNPISGHATLYWYQQILGQGPKLLIQFQNNGVVDDSQLPKDRFSAERLKGVDSTLKIQPAKLEDSAVYLCASSLDVYLGIVVNTEAFFGQGTRLTVV.